This TCR beta chain is drawn from a study of early T cells in non-severe SARS-CoV-2 infection. This clonotype was seen at least ten times. The germline V gene has CDR1 DFQATT and CDR2 SNEGSKA (reference sequence). The CDR3 is 13 residues long. The trim removed 6 bases at V and 1 base at J, leaving 3 bases unmatched. Individual cDNA molecules carried attached unique molecular identifiers. TCRdb called the 5' RACE reads again in MiXCR, with one record for every CDR3 protein. The repertoire has some 77,000 distinct CDR3 sequences, around 9.9% of them found once; the top ten carry about 4.8%. Sequenced material: whole blood. The V call is TRBV20-1, the J call TRBJ2-3, with TRBD2 identical over 8 bases. The TCR sequence derives from an adult who was a healthcare worker with PCR-confirmed SARS-CoV-2 infection or an uninfected control (not recorded which). The CDR3 nucleotides read TGCAGTGCGTCGACTAGCGGCACAGATACGCAGTATTTT. Its translation: CSASTSGTDTQYF.